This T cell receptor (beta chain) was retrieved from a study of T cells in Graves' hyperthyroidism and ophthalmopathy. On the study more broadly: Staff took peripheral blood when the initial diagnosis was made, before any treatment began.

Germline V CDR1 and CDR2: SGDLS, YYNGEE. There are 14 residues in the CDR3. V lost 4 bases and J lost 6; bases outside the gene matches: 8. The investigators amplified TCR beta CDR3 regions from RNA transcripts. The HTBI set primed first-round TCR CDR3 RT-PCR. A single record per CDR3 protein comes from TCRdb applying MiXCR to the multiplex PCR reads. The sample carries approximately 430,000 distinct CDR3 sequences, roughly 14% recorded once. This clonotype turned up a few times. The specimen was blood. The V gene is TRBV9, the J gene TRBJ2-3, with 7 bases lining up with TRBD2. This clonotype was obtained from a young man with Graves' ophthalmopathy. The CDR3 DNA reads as TGTGCCAGCAGCTCGAGCGGGGCCGCGGATACGCAGTATTTT. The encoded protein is CASSSSGAADTQYF.